This T cell receptor (beta chain) was captured by sequencing in a study of blood T cell repertoires in COVID-19. Study context: The United States, Italy and Spain were the sources of the acute and convalescent COVID-19 samples. T cells, B-cell-depleted T cells, or PBMCs supplied cDNA or gDNA.

Seattle's enrolled individuals joined amid active infection and were then monitored longitudinally. In the original workflow: Quantification of nucleated cells was approximated via reference gene primer amplification. Only in-frame clones appear in the TCRdb table, and some are missing; sequencing was by immunoSEQ multiplex PCR. The V and J calls and clone size come from that table; D and trimming were worked out from the DNA. The sample lists 400,000 to 450,000 clones, around 88% occurring once. Deletions cut 0 bases from V and 0 bases from J, with 8 bases between. The CDR3 is 15 amino acids. Per the germline V gene, CDR1 is SGHDN and CDR2 is FVKESK.

The gene calls are TRBV14 and TRBJ1-1; D uncertain. This receptor was obtained from a woman in her forties or fifties with COVID-19, enrolled during active disease. Sequences were obtained from peripheral blood. The CDR3 coding sequence is TGTGCCAGCAGCCAAGATACTGCGATGAACACTGAAGCTTTCTTT. This sequence encodes CASSQDTAMNTEAFF.